This TCR beta chain was retrieved from a study of blood T cell repertoires in COVID-19. Looking at the study overall: T cells, B-cell-depleted T cells, or PBMCs provided the cDNA or gDNA that served as material.

Generated by immunoSEQ multiplex PCR, the TCRdb table keeps only in-frame clones and is missing some. The repertoire holds about 210,000 clones, with about nine tenths as singletons. Trimming removed 4 bases from V and 2 bases from J; junction bases left unmatched: 7. CDR3 length: 15 residues. Germline-derived CDR1 and CDR2 are SGHRS and YFSETQ. Participant ages covered 18 to 89 years across some 25 US areas. The study assigned cohorts using participant-reported clinical history. Recovered participants had two consecutive negative NP/OP PCR tests, healthcare professional clearance, or symptom resolution.

This chain joins TRBV5-1 and TRBJ2-3; 7 bases map to TRBD1. Sequencing was carried out using PBMCs or T cells enriched from blood (not recorded which). This receptor was taken from a man aged 25 to 40 who had recovered from COVID-19. The CDR3 here is CASSGRDRATDTQYF. The CDR3 nucleotides are TGCGCCAGCAGCGGCCGGGACAGAGCCACAGATACGCAGTATTTT.